The TCR beta chain under discussion was sequenced for a study of T cells in Graves' hyperthyroidism and ophthalmopathy. Study-level points and caveats: Blood held most thyroid clonotypes expanded above 0.001 frequency.

This clonotype came up once. Its antigen is unidentified. TCR beta CDR3 regions were amplified from RNA. When the TCR CDR3 underwent first-round RT-PCR, the HTBI primer set was used. MiXCR was run by TCRdb on the multiplex PCR reads, yielding one entry per CDR3 protein. This sample has a few hundred thousand distinct CDR3 sequences, with 35% to 55% found just once. Trimming took 4 bases from V and 6 from J; bases not matched to a gene: 6. Looked up from germline, CDR1 is LNHDA and CDR2 is SQIVND (reference sequence). CDR3 length equals 15 residues. This chain links TRBV19 with TRBJ1-4; 9 bases agree with TRBD1. Sequencing used peripheral blood or thyroid tissue (not recorded which). This TCR came from a woman between 18 and 29 years old with Graves' hyperthyroidism. In DNA, the CDR3 is TGTGCCAGTAGTACCGGGACAGGGATGGATGAAAAACTGTTTTTT. Protein product: CASSTGTGMDEKLFF.